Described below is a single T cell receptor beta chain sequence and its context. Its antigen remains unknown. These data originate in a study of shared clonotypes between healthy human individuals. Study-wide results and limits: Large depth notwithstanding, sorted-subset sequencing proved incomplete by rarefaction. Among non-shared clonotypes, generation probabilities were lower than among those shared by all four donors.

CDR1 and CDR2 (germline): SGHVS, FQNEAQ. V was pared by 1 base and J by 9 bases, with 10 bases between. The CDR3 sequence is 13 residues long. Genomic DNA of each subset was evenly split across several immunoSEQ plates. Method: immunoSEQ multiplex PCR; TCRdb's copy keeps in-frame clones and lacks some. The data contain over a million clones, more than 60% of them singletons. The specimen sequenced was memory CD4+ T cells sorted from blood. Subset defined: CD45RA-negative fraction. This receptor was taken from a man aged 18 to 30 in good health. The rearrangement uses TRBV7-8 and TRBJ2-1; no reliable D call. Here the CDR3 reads CASSLVILGEQFF. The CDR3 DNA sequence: TGTGCCAGCAGCTTAGTAATTCTGGGTGAGCAGTTCTTC.